The clone carrying this T cell receptor (beta chain) was detected many times. The antigen remains undetermined. The read gets to within 3 residues of the CDR3 end, and the germline J gene fills in the rest. Profiled with immunoSEQ multiplex PCR; TCRdb holds only in-frame clones, not every one. In total the sample includes 15,000 to 20,000 clones, none of them seen once. These data are taken from a study of T cell clonality in common variable immunodeficiency. Reduced serum IgG, IgA and/or IgM plus specific antibody deficiency defined CVID. Study-wide results and limits: Repertoire-complication correlations in CVID were limited by patient heterogeneity. Common variable immunodeficiency TCR beta sequences reportedly had fewer deletions and N-nucleotide insertions.

V lost 0 bases and J 7 bases, leaving 7 bases between the germline ends. This CDR3 contains 13 residues. The germline V gene encodes CDR1 MGHRA and CDR2 YSYEKL. The sequence was collected from a human donor with common variable immunodeficiency. The specimen sequenced was peripheral blood mononuclear cells. This chain joins TRBV4-1 and TRBJ1-5, with TRBD1 as a possible D gene (6 bases). CDR3 DNA (partial): TGCGCCAGCAGCCAAGATAGGGGGCAGCCC. Translation gives CASSQDRGQP. The whole CDR3 protein reads CASSQDRGQPQHF.